Listed below are T cell receptor beta chains from one sample, sequenced in a study of control samples from healthy donors and cancer patients. Sequencing was performed with immunoSEQ multiplex PCR; in TCRdb, only in-frame clones are kept and a portion is missing. The sample holds approximately 97,000 clones, more than 90% seen once. Specimen: blood. The receptors here all came from a human donor in good health. The donor label of this sample is uncertain. CDR3s include the opening cysteine and the closing phenylalanine or tryptophan. Each record gives: J gene, D gene, V gene, clone size, CDR3 DNA, CDR3 protein. The D gene is left open where the match is weak. Size values are once, few and many counts, or a class for expanded clones, and some rows have none.

>TRBJ2-5|-|TRBV4-3|-
TGCGCCAGCAGCCAAAATCTCATCGAGGCGGAGACCCAGTACTTC
CASSQNLIEAETQYF
>TRBJ2-2|-|TRBV1|-
TGCACCAGCAGCCAAGATTGGACTAGTGATGGGAACACCGGGGAGCTGTTTTTT
CTSSQDWTSDGNTGELFF
>TRBJ2-1|-|TRBV7-8|-
TGTGCCAGCAGGACAGCACGCTCCTACAATGAGCAGTTCTTC
CASRTARSYNEQFF
>TRBJ1-1|-|TRBV11-2|-
TGTGCCAGCAGCTTAGTGGGAAACACTGAAGCTTTCTTT
CASSLVGNTEAFF
>TRBJ1-1|-|TRBV6-1|-
TGTGCCAGCAGTGAAGTTGGGAACACTGAAGCTTTCTTT
CASSEVGNTEAFF
>TRBJ2-6|-|TRBV6-1|few
TGTGCCAGCAGTGAAGCGTCGGGGTCTGGGGCCAACGTCCTGACTTTC
CASSEASGSGANVLTF
>TRBJ2-5|TRBD2|TRBV24-1|-
TGTGCCACCAGTGATACTAGCGGGGTGCCCAGGGAGACCCAGTACTTC
CATSDTSGVPRETQYF
>TRBJ2-3|-|TRBV3-1/TRBV3-2|-
TGTGCCAGCAGCCGTGACAGTAATACGCAGTATTTT
CASSRDSNTQYF
>TRBJ1-3|-|TRBV30|-
TGTGCCTGGAGTCTAGGGAACGGAAACACCATATATTTT
CAWSLGNGNTIYF
>TRBJ2-7|TRBD1|TRBV6-5|-
TGTGCCAGCGCAGGGGGCCTCTCCTACGAGCAGTACTTC
CASAGGLSYEQYF
>TRBJ2-6|-|TRBV19|-
TGTGCCAGTAAAGGGTGGTTAGGGCAATCTGGGGCCAACGTCCTGACTTTC
CASKGWLGQSGANVLTF
>TRBJ1-2|-|TRBV18|-
TGTGCCAGCTCACCTAAGGACGGCGGCCTTAACTATGGCTACACCTTC
CASSPKDGGLNYGYTF
>TRBJ2-3|-|TRBV6-5|-
TGTGCCAGCAGTTACTCGGGTTGGGTTACGCAGTATTTT
CASSYSGWVTQYF
>TRBJ1-1|TRBD1|TRBV10-3|-
TGTGCCATCAGTGAAGGGACAGCGAACACTGAAGCTTTCTTT
CAISEGTANTEAFF
>TRBJ1-1|-|TRBV15|-
TGTGCCACCAGCAGAGATGCTGACACTGAAGCTTTCTTT
CATSRDADTEAFF
>TRBJ2-2|-|TRBV30|-
TGTGCCTGGACTCCCCCGGGGGAGACCACCGGGGAGCTGTTTTTT
CAWTPPGETTGELFF
>TRBJ1-5|TRBD1|TRBV6-5|-
TGTGCCAGCAGACGGGACAGCAGTTATCAGCCCCAGCATTTT
CASRRDSSYQPQHF
>TRBJ1-1|-|TRBV20-1|-
TGCAGTGCTACTGAAAACATGAACACTGAAGCTTTCTTT
CSATENMNTEAFF
>TRBJ2-7|-|TRBV30|-
TGTGCCTGGAGTGTACACCTGGGCAGGGGGGACGAGCAGTACTTC
CAWSVHLGRGDEQYF
>TRBJ2-5|TRBD1|TRBV11-2|-
TGTGCCAGCAGCTTTTCGACAGGGGTACAAGAGACCCAGTACTTC
CASSFSTGVQETQYF
>TRBJ1-4|-|TRBV4-2|-
TGTGCCAGCAGCCAAGCGGCGACAGATGAAAAACTGTTTTTT
CASSQAATDEKLFF
>TRBJ1-2|TRBD1|TRBV7-6|few
TGTGCCAGCAGCCCAATGACAGGGGCGGCAAACTATGGCTACACCTTC
CASSPMTGAANYGYTF
>TRBJ2-1|-|TRBV4-2|-
TGTGCCAGCAGCCAAGATGCCAGGGACAATGAGCAGTTCTTC
CASSQDARDNEQFF
>TRBJ2-7|-|TRBV9|-
TGTGCCAGCAGCTCAGACCAGTTAGTGCAGTACTTC
CASSSDQLVQYF
>TRBJ1-1|-|TRBV13|-
TGTGCCAGCAGCTTAGAGGGCATGAACACTGAAGCTTTCTTT
CASSLEGMNTEAFF
>TRBJ1-5|-|TRBV24-1|-
TGTGCCACCAGTGATCCAAACAGCAATCAGCCCCAGCATTTT
CATSDPNSNQPQHF
>TRBJ2-5|-|TRBV3-1/TRBV3-2|once
TGTGCCAGCAGCCGGGACCCACAAGAGACCCAGTACTTC
CASSRDPQETQYF
>TRBJ2-1|TRBD2|TRBV29-1|-
TGCAGCGTTGCGGCTAGCGGGGGGGCTATTGAGCAGTTCTTC
CSVAASGGAIEQFF
>TRBJ1-5|-|TRBV2|-
TGTGCCAGCAGTGAAATCAGTCTTAGCAATCAGCCCCAGCATTTT
CASSEISLSNQPQHF
>TRBJ1-4|-|TRBV10-3|-
TGTGCCATCAGTGACCCCAAGGCAACTAATGAAAAACTGTTTTTT
CAISDPKATNEKLFF
>TRBJ2-1|-|TRBV3-1/TRBV3-2|-
TGTGCCAGCAGCCAAGATCCGGCCCGAGGAGCCTACAATGAGCAGTTCTTC
CASSQDPARGAYNEQFF
>TRBJ1-4|TRBD1|TRBV5-5|-
TGTGCCAGCAGCGCGGCGGACAGGTCCGAGGAAAAACTGTTTTTT
CASSAADRSEEKLFF
>TRBJ1-4|TRBD1|TRBV27|-
TGTGCCAGCAGTTCCCGGACAGGGGGATATGAAAAACTGTTTTTT
CASSSRTGGYEKLFF
>TRBJ1-4|-|TRBV5-6|-
TGTGCCAGCAGCTACGGACGTCGAACTAATGAAAAACTGTTTTTT
CASSYGRRTNEKLFF
>TRBJ2-3|-|TRBV7-8|-
TGTGCCAGCAGCTTAGGCCTGGGCCTCCACACAGATACGCAGTATTTT
CASSLGLGLHTDTQYF
>TRBJ1-1|-|TRBV5-6|-
TGTGCCAGCAGCTCCTTAGGAAAGAACACTGAAGCTTTCTTT
CASSSLGKNTEAFF
>TRBJ1-2|TRBD1|TRBV25-1|-
TGTGCCAGCAGCCTAATGGGACAGGCTGGCTACACCTTC
CASSLMGQAGYTF
>TRBJ1-2|TRBD1|TRBV11-2|-
TGTGCCAGCAGCCCCCGGGACAGGGCCTCCTATGGCTACACCTTC
CASSPRDRASYGYTF
>TRBJ2-1|TRBD2|TRBV7-9|once
TGTGCCAGCAGCTCTACTAGCGGGGGTCTTGAGCAGTTCTTC
CASSSTSGGLEQFF
>TRBJ1-4|-|TRBV3-1/TRBV3-2|-
TGTGCCAGCAGCCACGTCGGACAGAAATCTAATGAAAAACTGTTTTTT
CASSHVGQKSNEKLFF
>TRBJ2-1|-|TRBV7-8|-
TGTGCCAGCAGCTCCCCAGAGTACAATGAGCAGTTCTTC
CASSSPEYNEQFF
>TRBJ2-3|-|TRBV30|-
TGTGCCTGGAGCGTGTCCTTCGGGGCAGATACGCAGTATTTT
CAWSVSFGADTQYF
>TRBJ2-3|TRBD1|TRBV9|-
TGTGCCAGCAGCGTAGCTCTAGGGGGCCCCAACACAGATACGCAGTATTTT
CASSVALGGPNTDTQYF
>TRBJ1-1|-|TRBV18|-
TGTGCCAGCTCACCAAGGGGGGGTTCGAACACTGAAGCTTTCTTT
CASSPRGGSNTEAFF
>TRBJ1-5|-|TRBV7-2|-
TGTGCCAGCAGCTCCCGGGACATCGGCATCATGCGAGCCCAGCATTTT
CASSSRDIGIMRAQHF